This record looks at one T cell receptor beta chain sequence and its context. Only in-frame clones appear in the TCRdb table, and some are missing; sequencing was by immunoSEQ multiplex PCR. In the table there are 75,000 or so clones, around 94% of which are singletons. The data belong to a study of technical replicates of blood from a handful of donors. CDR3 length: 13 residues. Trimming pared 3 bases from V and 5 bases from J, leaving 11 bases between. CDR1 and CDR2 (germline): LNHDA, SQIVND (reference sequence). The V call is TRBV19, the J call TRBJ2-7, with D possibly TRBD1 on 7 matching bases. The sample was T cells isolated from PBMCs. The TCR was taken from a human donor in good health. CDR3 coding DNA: TGTGCCAGTAGTATTGACAGGGAGGACGAGCAGTACTTC. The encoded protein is CASSIDREDEQYF.